Listed below are T cell receptor beta chains from one sample, sequenced in a study of T cells in Graves' hyperthyroidism and ophthalmopathy. Each CDR3 protein gets one entry after TCRdb re-called the multiplex PCR reads with MiXCR. The sample includes roughly 170,000 distinct CDR3 sequences, about 15% of them seen just once. Specimen: blood. The receptor set was obtained from a woman in her 50s with Graves' hyperthyroidism. Each CDR3 is given with its conserved first and last residue. The D gene is left open where the match is weak. Part of the rows lack a size; the others show once, few, many or a class for expanded clones.

abundance	v_gene	d_gene	j_gene	CDR3aa	CDR3nt
-	TRBV20-1	-	TRBJ2-7	CSSPGGGASYEQHF	TGCAGCTCCCCCGGTGGGGGGGCTTCCTACGAGCAGCACTTC
many	TRBV12-3/TRBV12-4	TRBD1	TRBJ1-5	CASSRQGASNQPQHF	TGTGCCAGCAGCAGACAGGGGGCCAGCAATCAGCCCCAGCATTTT
many	TRBV5-1	TRBD1	TRBJ1-1	CASSLAGTGGNTEAFF	TGCGCCAGCAGCTTGGCCGGGACAGGGGGGAACACTGAAGCTTTCTTT
many	TRBV2	-	TRBJ1-2	CASSVTGGDYGYTF	TGTGCCAGCAGCGTCACAGGCGGAGACTATGGCTACACCTTC
many	TRBV6-1	TRBD2	TRBJ2-3	CASRTRGGEDTQYF	TGTGCCAGCCGCACACGGGGGGGTGAGGATACGCAGTATTTT
many	TRBV6-1	-	TRBJ2-5	CASSLGLGEETQYF	TGTGCCAGCAGTTTGGGATTGGGTGAAGAGACCCAGTACTTC
-	TRBV7-3	TRBD2	TRBJ2-3	CASRTSGNPDTQYF	TGTGCCAGCAGGACTAGCGGGAACCCAGATACGCAGTATTTT
many	TRBV5-1	-	TRBJ1-5	CASSLGDYSNQPQHF	TGCGCCAGCAGCTTGGGGGACTATAGCAATCAGCCCCAGCATTTT
many	TRBV28	-	TRBJ2-7	CASSKTGALSYEQYF	TGTGCCAGCAGCAAGACAGGAGCGCTCTCCTACGAGCAGTACTTC
-	TRBV19	TRBD2	TRBJ2-1	CASSPTSGRPNEQFF	TGTGCCAGTAGTCCGACTAGCGGGAGGCCCAATGAGCAGTTCTTC
many	TRBV3-1	-	TRBJ2-2	CASSQEMNTGELFF	TGTGCCAGCAGCCAAGAAATGAACACCGGGGAGCTGTTTTTT
many	TRBV28	TRBD1	TRBJ2-7	CASSSLGQGGEQYF	TGTGCCAGCAGTTCCCTGGGACAGGGAGGGGAGCAGTACTTC
many	TRBV6-1	-	TRBJ1-1	CASSVGYDPNSEAFF	TGTGCCAGCAGTGTAGGGTATGACCCGAACAGTGAAGCTTTCTTT
many	TRBV28	-	TRBJ1-1	CASIGGPRTEAFF	TGTGCCAGCATCGGGGGCCCGCGCACTGAAGCTTTCTTT